The 23 T cell receptor beta chains below were found in one sample sequenced in a study of CD8 T cells in Susac syndrome (dated by TCRdb to the late 2010s). Library preparation used the immunoSEQ multiplex PCR assay. RNA was extracted with the RNeasy kit and roughly 0.5 to 1 ug was reverse transcribed using random hexamers. TCRdb itself trimmed the public reads at Q25 with fastp, ran MiXCR and retained productive beta chains. Entries that share a CDR3 protein sequence are merged under the most common genes and DNA. The sample table lists some 170,000 distinct CDR3 sequences, about 94% of them with a count of one. The ten largest clones capture 0.13% of the sample. Sequencing was done on a sample of CD4+ T cells from PBMCs. The receptors stem from a human donor in good health.

The V and J genes are TRBV2 and TRBJ2-5, with TRBD1 as a possible D gene (6 bases). The CDR3 runs 14 residues. Germline-derived CDR1 and CDR2 are SNHLY and FYNNEI. Trimming shortened V by 6 bases and J by 3 bases, and 14 bases separated the two germline ends. DNA for the CDR3: TGTGCCAGCAGCCCAAGACAGGTAGAAGAGACCCAGTACTTC. It yields the protein CASSPRQVEETQYF.

The CDR3 sequence: CASRVPPNSPLHF. The CDR3 DNA follows: TGTGCCAGCAGAGTCCCCCCCAATTCACCCCTCCACTTT. This chain links TRBV2 with TRBJ1-6; D unclear. This CDR3 has 13 residues. V was pared by 6 bases and J by 7 bases, with 10 bases between. Germline CDR1 reads SNHLY; CDR2 reads FYNNEI.

This clonotype was seen once. The chain has TRBV29-1 and TRBJ1-2; 10 nucleotides match TRBD1. Germline V gene sequence: CDR1 SQVTM, CDR2 ANQGSEA. V dropped 6 bases and J dropped 4; count of bases not matched to a gene: 8. The CDR3 is made up of 14 amino acids. CDR3 sequence reads: CSVGGTGARYGYTF. CDR3 in DNA: TGCAGCGTAGGGGGGACAGGGGCCCGCTATGGCTACACCTTC.

V gene TRBV5-1 combines with J gene TRBJ1-4; D call uncertain. V was clipped by 4 bases and J by 0 bases, with 10 bases between them. Germline CDR1 SGHRS, CDR2 YFSETQ. CDR3 length equals 15 residues. The CDR3 is CASSKTVTTNEKLFF. The DNA of the CDR3 is TGCGCCAGCAGCAAGACGGTTACAACTAATGAAAAACTGTTTTTT.

The CDR3 DNA reads TGTGCCAGCTCACCATTGGATAAGCTAGTGAACACTGAAGCTTTCTTT. It translates to CASSPLDKLVNTEAFF. This chain links TRBV18 with TRBJ1-1; the D is unclear. Germline V gives CDR1 KGHSH, CDR2 LQKENI. There are 16 residues in the CDR3. The ends were cut back, 2 bases at V and 0 bases at J, with 13 bases in the middle.

The V gene is TRBV7-2, the J gene TRBJ1-2, with D unresolved. This CDR3 spans 15 amino acids. With 5 bases removed from V and 6 bases from J, the gap between germline ends came to 19 bases. The germline gives CDR1 SGHTA, CDR2 FQGNSA. The CDR3 DNA sequence: TGTGCCAGCAGCCGTCAGGTGCCCCCTGTCGATGGCTACACCTTC. This translates into CASSRQVPPVDGYTF.

This clonotype has a single count. The chain employs TRBV7-8 and TRBJ2-1; 11 bases are a match to TRBD2. The J segment lost 3 bases and the V segment lost 4 bases, leaving 5 bases of the junction unmatched. The CDR3 runs 16 residues. Germline V gene sequence: CDR1 SGHVS, CDR2 FQNEAQ. This CDR3 is CASSSLAGGNYNEQFF. The CDR3, as DNA: TGTGCCAGCAGCTCTCTAGCGGGGGGAAACTACAATGAGCAGTTCTTC.

This clonotype was seen once. V and J are TRBV29-1 and TRBJ2-2; 10 bases fit TRBD1. Germline V CDR1 and CDR2: SQVTM, ANQGSEA. CDR3 length equals 15 residues. V was clipped by 4 bases and J by 7 bases; unmatched bases: 9. As DNA, the CDR3 is TGCAGCGTTGGAGGGCAGACAGGGGGCATCGGGGAGCTGTTTTTT. It yields the protein CSVGGQTGGIGELFF.

The chain joins TRBV20-1 to TRBJ2-5; tentatively, D is TRBD2 (6 bases). Per germline, CDR1 DFQATT and CDR2 SNEGSKA (reference sequence). CDR3 length: 12 residues. Trimming cost V 0 bases and J 7 bases, with 9 bases left between them. CDR3 in amino acids: CSARDWGGTQYF. DNA for the CDR3: TGCAGTGCTAGAGATTGGGGAGGGACCCAGTACTTC.

The chain combines TRBV29-1 with TRBJ2-7; no clear D. CDR3 size: 11 residues. Trimming stripped 7 bases from V and 2 bases from J, with 9 bases between. The germline V gene encodes CDR1 SQVTM and CDR2 ANQGSEA. The CDR3 reads CSGAETYEQYF. The CDR3 DNA sequence: TGCAGCGGGGCCGAGACCTACGAGCAGTACTTC.

The chain carries TRBV9 and TRBJ2-7; D remains ambiguous. Germline V lookup: CDR1 SGDLS, CDR2 YYNGEE. This CDR3 has 15 residues. V was clipped by 2 bases and J by 3 bases, with 15 bases between them. The CDR3 sequence: CASSVGFGGSYEQYF. The CDR3 coding sequence is TGTGCCAGCAGCGTTGGATTCGGTGGCAGCTACGAGCAGTACTTC.

The J gene is TRBJ2-3, the V gene TRBV7-2; D gene uncertain. Between the trimmed V and J ends, which lost 7 bases and 2 bases, there was a span of 16 bases. The CDR3 totals 15 residues. CDR1 SGHTA and CDR2 FQGNSA come from the germline V gene. CDR3 in DNA: TGTGCCAGCATTCTAGACGGTCACCCCACAGATACGCAGTATTTT. Encoded protein: CASILDGHPTDTQYF.

V and J are TRBV29-1 and TRBJ1-1, with D unclear. From germline, CDR1 is SQVTM and CDR2 ANQGSEA. The CDR3 consists of 13 residues. V lost 4 bases and J lost 1, with 10 bases in between. The CDR3 loop is CSVVRIGNTEAFF. In DNA, the CDR3 is TGCAGCGTTGTGAGGATCGGGAACACTGAAGCTTTCTTT.

The gene calls are TRBV4-2 and TRBJ1-5, with no clear D. In germline, CDR1 is LGHNA, CDR2 YNFKEQ. V was trimmed by 1 base and J by 6 bases, leaving 10 bases between them. The CDR3 contains 14 residues. CDR3 in amino acids: CASSQAGFLQPQHF. Written as DNA, the CDR3 is TGTGCCAGCAGCCAAGCGGGTTTTCTTCAGCCCCAGCATTTT.

V is TRBV11-2 and J is TRBJ1-5; D not resolved. This CDR3 contains 14 residues. V lost 4 bases and J lost 4, with 11 bases in between. The germline V gene encodes CDR1 SGHAT and CDR2 FQNNGV. The DNA of the CDR3 is TGTGCCAGCAGCTCAGACGGCTTTAATCAGCCCCAGCATTTT. This codes for CASSSDGFNQPQHF.

The chain has TRBV30 and TRBJ2-6; D is undetermined. Germline V gene data show CDR1 as GTSNPN and CDR2 as SVGIG (reference sequence). The CDR3 extends over 18 amino acids. V lost 0 bases and J lost 2, with 17 bases in between. The CDR3 sequence: CAWSVSDGSFPGANVLTF. In nucleotides, the CDR3 is TGTGCCTGGAGTGTGTCGGACGGTTCATTCCCTGGGGCCAACGTCCTGACTTTC.

V gene TRBV23-1 combines with J gene TRBJ1-5; 7 nucleotides align to TRBD1. TRBV23-1 is designated an ORF whose function remains uncertain. CDR3 length: 18 amino acids. Trimming cost V 6 bases and J 0 bases; bases outside gene matches: 14. CDR3 amino acids: CASRLPGQHYPSNQPQHF. The CDR3, as DNA: TGCGCCAGCAGGCTACCGGGACAGCACTACCCTAGCAATCAGCCCCAGCATTTT.

The chain has TRBV6-6 and TRBJ1-5; D may be TRBD1 (6 bases). Looked up from germline, CDR1 is MNHNY and CDR2 is SVGAGI (reference sequence). Deletions cut 5 bases from V and 2 bases from J, with 10 bases between. The CDR3 spans 14 residues. The CDR3 region has the DNA TGTGCCAGCAGTCCCCGACAGGGCAATCAGCCCCAGCATTTT. The encoded protein is CASSPRQGNQPQHF.

CDR3 nucleotide sequence: TGTGCCAGCAGCCCGACAGGGAGGGACTATGGCTACACCTTC. Amino acids: CASSPTGRDYGYTF. The chain is built from TRBV3-1 and TRBJ1-2; TRBD1 matches 7 bases. This CDR3 spans 14 amino acids. V lost 4 bases to trimming and J lost 3 bases; unmatched junction nucleotides: 5. CDR1 LGHDT and CDR2 YNNKEL come from the germline V gene (reference sequence).

This chain links TRBV12-3 or TRBV12-4 with TRBJ2-7; 8 positions match TRBD1. J gave up 7 bases and V 6 bases, and 11 bases lay outside the gene matches. CDR3 length: 14 amino acids. The CDR3 DNA sequence: TGTGCCAGCAGGTTCACAGGGGGAACGGGGGAGCAGTACTTC. It encodes CASRFTGGTGEQYF.

The table lists this clonotype with a few counts. The rearrangement links TRBV7-2 to TRBJ1-2; D gene unclear. CDR1 is SGHTA, CDR2 FQGNSA, per germline. The CDR3 loop spans 13 amino acids. Trimming took 3 bases from V and 6 from J, leaving 11 bases between them. CDR3 amino acids: CASSLVGLNGYTF. The CDR3 DNA follows: TGTGCCAGCAGCTTGGTCGGACTGAATGGCTACACCTTC.

J is TRBJ1-3 and V is TRBV2, with D possibly being TRBD1 (6 bases). Trimming removed 4 bases at V and 0 bases at J, with 7 bases between. The V gene's germline CDR1 is SNHLY and CDR2 FYNNEI. The CDR3 loop spans 14 amino acids. CDR3: CASSGTVSGNTIYF. The CDR3 DNA reads TGTGCCAGCAGTGGGACAGTCTCTGGAAACACCATATATTTT. Using reference TRBV2 and TRBJ1-3 for the parts outside the CDR3, the full variable domain is EPEVTQTPSHQVTQMGQEVILRCVPISNHLYFYWYRQILGQKVEFLVSFYNNEISEKSEIFDDQFSVERPDGSNFTLKIRSTKLEDSAMYFCASSGTVSGNTIYFGEGSWLTVV.

The gene calls are TRBV5-1 and TRBJ2-7; perhaps TRBD1 as D (6 bases). This CDR3 is built from 15 residues. The V and J ends lost 0 bases and 1 base respectively, with 11 bases between them. CDR1 and CDR2 (germline): SGHRS, YFSETQ. Here the CDR3 reads CASSLAWTDSYEQYF. In DNA form, the CDR3 reads TGCGCCAGCAGCTTGGCTTGGACAGATTCCTACGAGCAGTACTTC.